The 15 T cell receptor beta chains below all came from one sample that was sequenced in a study of T cell repertoires in ileal Crohn's disease. Time point noted: neoterminal ileum biopsy at postoperative endoscopy, about 6 months after surgery. This table comes from immunoSEQ multiplex PCR, and its TCRdb copy is limited to in-frame clones, with some not included. The sample yields 3,000 to 4,000 clones, roughly three quarters seen once. Sequencing was done on a sample of ileal tissue. All receptors come from an adult with Crohn's disease.

Only one count was recorded for this clone. The sample has other DNA sequences that encode this CDR3 too. CDR3 nucleotides: TGCAGCGTTGAGACGGGGGGAAGGTACGAGCAGTACTTC. Protein product: CSVETGGRYEQYF. The chain has TRBV29-1 and TRBJ2-7; 7 bases map to TRBD2. Trimming at V came to 3 bases and at J to 4 bases, leaving 6 bases not matched to a gene. The CDR3 is made up of 13 amino acids. Germline CDR1 and CDR2: SQVTM and ANQGSEA.

The genes are TRBV11-2 and TRBJ1-6, with 11 positions matching TRBD1. Germline-derived CDR1 and CDR2 are SGHAT and FQNNGV. J lost 1 base, V lost 6 bases, and 5 bases had no gene match. The CDR3 has 17 amino acids. CDR3 coding DNA: TGTGCCAGCAGTTGGACAGGGGGCTCATCCTATAATTCACCCCTCCACTTT. Its translation: CASSWTGGSSYNSPLHF.

There are a few counts of this clone. This rearrangement joins TRBV27 to TRBJ2-1; 8 bases map to TRBD2. J gave up 0 bases and V 6 bases, and 7 bases lay outside the gene matches. Germline lookup yields CDR1 MNHEY and CDR2 SMNVEV (reference sequence). The CDR3 length is 16 residues. CDR3 DNA sequence: TGTGCCAGCAGGCCCGGGAGGGGCAGCTCCTACAATGAGCAGTTCTTC. Protein sequence: CASRPGRGSSYNEQFF.

The chain carries TRBV9 and TRBJ1-1, with 8 nucleotides matching TRBD1. V trimming: 0 bases; J trimming: 1 base; junction bases outside the gene matches: 5. This CDR3 has 16 residues. Germline V gene sequence: CDR1 SGDLS, CDR2 YYNGEE. The CDR3 coding sequence is TGTGCCAGCAGCGTAGCACCCCAGGGGGCGAACACTGAAGCTTTCTTT. Translation gives CASSVAPQGANTEAFF.

The chain employs TRBV5-4 and TRBJ1-3; a weak D match, TRBD1 (6 bases). V lost 5 bases and J 1 base, leaving 7 bases between the germline ends. This CDR3 region has 13 residues. The V gene's germline CDR1 is SGHNT and CDR2 YYREEE (reference sequence). The CDR3: CASSTGSGNTIYF. The CDR3 DNA reads TGTGCCAGCAGTACAGGGTCTGGAAACACCATATATTTT.

This sequence joins TRBV5-4 and TRBJ1-1, with D unclear. The length of the CDR3 is 15 residues. V lost 1 base, J lost 0 bases, and 10 bases lay in between. Germline lookup yields CDR1 SGHNT and CDR2 YYREEE (reference sequence). The CDR3 reads CASSLYTTMNTEAFF. The CDR3 coding sequence is TGTGCCAGCAGCTTGTATACAACAATGAACACTGAAGCTTTCTTT.

The CDR3 loop reads CASARGGPVDYGYTF. Here the CDR3 DNA reads TGTGCTAGTGCCAGGGGAGGGCCGGTGGACTATGGCTACACCTTC. The chain uses TRBV12-5 and TRBJ1-2; a possible D gene is TRBD1 (6 bases). Germline V gene lookup returns CDR1 LGHNT and CDR2 FRNRAP. The CDR3 sequence is 15 residues long. V lost 7 bases to trimming and J lost 3 bases, with 18 bases between them.

V usage is TRBV6-5 and J usage is TRBJ1-3, with TRBD1 as a possible D gene (6 bases). The germline CDR1 and CDR2 sequences are MNHEY and SVGAGI. Trimming pared 7 bases from V and 9 bases from J, leaving 19 bases between. The CDR3 is 14 residues long. The CDR3 sequence is CASTQAGDEVTIYF. The CDR3 nucleotides are TGTGCCAGCACCCAGGCAGGGGATGAAGTCACCATATATTTT.

This clone was counted only a few times. V and J are TRBV19 and TRBJ1-4; D possibly corresponds to TRBD1 (5 bases). The V gene's germline CDR1 is LNHDA and CDR2 SQIVND (reference sequence). Trimming left V 3 bases short and J 3 bases short, with 8 bases between. This CDR3 contains 14 residues. The chain's CDR3 is CASSMLGANEKLFF. The CDR3 coding sequence is TGTGCCAGTAGTATGTTAGGGGCTAATGAAAAACTGTTTTTT.

The rearrangement links TRBV9 to TRBJ2-2; TRBD2 aligns across 7 bases. Trimming took 3 bases from V and 5 from J; bases not matched to a gene: 7. Germline CDR1 SGDLS, CDR2 YYNGEE. The CDR3 has 15 residues. The CDR3 nucleotides are TGTGCCAGCAGCGATGGCGGGAGTAGGACCGGGGAGCTGTTTTTT. Its protein is CASSDGGSRTGELFF.

The chain carries TRBV9 and TRBJ2-1, with 7 bases lining up with TRBD2. With V trimmed by 0 bases and J by 4 bases, 4 bases remained unmatched. Germline-derived CDR1 and CDR2 are SGDLS and YYNGEE. The CDR3 spans 15 residues. This CDR3 is CASSVGGRAYNEQFF. In nucleotides, the CDR3 is TGTGCCAGCAGCGTAGGTGGGAGGGCATACAATGAGCAGTTCTTC. The variable domain in full, completed from reference TRBV9 and TRBJ2-1, reads DSGVTQTPKHLITATGQRVTLRCSPRSGDLSVYWYQQSLDQGLQFLIQYYNGEERAKGNILERFSAQQFPDLHSELNLSSLELGDSALYFCASSVGGRAYNEQFFGPGTRLTVL.

The chain employs TRBV6-1 and TRBJ2-7; D is unresolved. V lost 2 bases to trimming and J lost 2 bases, with 7 bases between them. Germline V CDR1 and CDR2: MNHNS, SASEGT. The CDR3 is 13 residues long. Written as DNA, the CDR3 is TGTGCCAGCAGTGAAACAGCCCCCTACGAGCAGTACTTC. Translation gives CASSETAPYEQYF.

V is TRBV30 and J is TRBJ2-5; 9 positions match TRBD1. Germline CDR1 and CDR2: GTSNPN and SVGIG (reference sequence). This CDR3 has 16 residues. Trimming took 4 bases from V and 5 from J; bases not matched to a gene: 14. The CDR3 sequence is CAWTVAGTGLFETQYF. As DNA, the CDR3 is TGTGCCTGGACTGTTGCTGGGACAGGGCTTTTTGAGACCCAGTACTTC.

This clone was counted only a few times. The chain carries TRBV7-3 and TRBJ2-1, with 8 bases lining up with TRBD2. With V trimmed by 1 base and J by 5 bases, 7 bases remained unmatched. CDR3 size: 16 residues. CDR1 and CDR2 from the germline V gene are SGHTA and FQGTGA. The CDR3 DNA sequence: TGTGCCAGCAGCTTAAATCCAGCGGGGGCCGACAATGAGCAGTTCTTC. This codes for CASSLNPAGADNEQFF.

The chain combines TRBV27 with TRBJ2-7, with D possibly matching TRBD2 (5 bases). The germline V and J ends were trimmed by 7 bases and 0 bases, with 10 bases remaining between them. Germline V gives CDR1 MNHEY, CDR2 SMNVEV (reference sequence). This CDR3 region has 13 residues. The CDR3 sequence: CASKDWSSYEQYF. The CDR3 DNA follows: TGTGCCAGCAAGGACTGGAGCTCCTACGAGCAGTACTTC.